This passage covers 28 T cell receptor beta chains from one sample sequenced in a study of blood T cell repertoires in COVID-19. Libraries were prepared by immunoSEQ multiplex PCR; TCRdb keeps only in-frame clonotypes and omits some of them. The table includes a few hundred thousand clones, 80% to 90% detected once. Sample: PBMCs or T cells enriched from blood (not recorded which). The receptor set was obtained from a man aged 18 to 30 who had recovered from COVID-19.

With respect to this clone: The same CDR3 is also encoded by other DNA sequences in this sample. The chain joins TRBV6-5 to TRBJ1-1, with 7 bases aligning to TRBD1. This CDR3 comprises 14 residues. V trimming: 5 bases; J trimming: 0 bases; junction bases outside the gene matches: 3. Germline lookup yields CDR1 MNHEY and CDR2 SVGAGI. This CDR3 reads CASSRTGMNTEAFF. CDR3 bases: TGTGCCAGCAGTCGGACAGGCATGAACACTGAAGCTTTCTTT.

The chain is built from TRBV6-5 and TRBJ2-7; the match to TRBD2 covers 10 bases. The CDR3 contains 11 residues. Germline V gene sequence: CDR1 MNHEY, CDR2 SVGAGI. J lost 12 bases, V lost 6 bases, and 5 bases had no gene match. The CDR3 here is CASRSLAGVYF. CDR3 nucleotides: TGTGCCAGCAGATCCCTAGCGGGAGTGTACTTC.

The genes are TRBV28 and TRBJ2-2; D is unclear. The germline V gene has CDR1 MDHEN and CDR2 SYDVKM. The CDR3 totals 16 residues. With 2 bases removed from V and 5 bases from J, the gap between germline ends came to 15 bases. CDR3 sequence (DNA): TGTGCCAGCAGTTTAATAGTCGGTTCGGGTACCGGGGAGCTGTTTTTT. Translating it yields CASSLIVGSGTGELFF.

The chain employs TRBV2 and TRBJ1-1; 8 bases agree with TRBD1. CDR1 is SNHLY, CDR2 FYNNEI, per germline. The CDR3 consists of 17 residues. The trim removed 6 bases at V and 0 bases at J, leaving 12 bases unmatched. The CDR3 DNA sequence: TGTGCCAGCAGAGGAAGACAGGGGAGATCCATGAACACTGAAGCTTTCTTT. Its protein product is CASRGRQGRSMNTEAFF.

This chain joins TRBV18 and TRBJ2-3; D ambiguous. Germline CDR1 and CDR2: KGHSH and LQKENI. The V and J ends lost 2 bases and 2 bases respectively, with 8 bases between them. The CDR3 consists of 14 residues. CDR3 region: CASSPGQVTDTQYF. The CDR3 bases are TGTGCCAGCTCACCAGGCCAAGTCACAGATACGCAGTATTTT.

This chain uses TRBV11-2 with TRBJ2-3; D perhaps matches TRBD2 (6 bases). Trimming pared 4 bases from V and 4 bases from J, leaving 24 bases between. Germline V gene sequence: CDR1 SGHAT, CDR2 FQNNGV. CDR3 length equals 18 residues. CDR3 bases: TGTGCCAGCAGCTCAAGGGAGGACGGGGGTCCTCGCGCAGATACGCAGTATTTT. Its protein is CASSSREDGGPRADTQYF. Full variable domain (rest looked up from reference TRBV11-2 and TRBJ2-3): EAGVAQSPRYKIIEKRQSVAFWCNPISGHATLYWYQQILGQGPKLLIQFQNNGVVDDSQLPKDRFSAERLKGVDSTLKIQPAKLEDSAVYLCASSSREDGGPRADTQYFGPGTRLTVL.

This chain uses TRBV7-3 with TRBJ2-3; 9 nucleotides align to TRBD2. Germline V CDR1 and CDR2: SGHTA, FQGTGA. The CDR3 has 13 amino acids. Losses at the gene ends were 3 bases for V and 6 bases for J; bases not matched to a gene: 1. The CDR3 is CASSFGTSDTQYF. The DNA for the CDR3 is TGTGCCAGCAGCTTTGGGACTAGCGATACGCAGTATTTT.

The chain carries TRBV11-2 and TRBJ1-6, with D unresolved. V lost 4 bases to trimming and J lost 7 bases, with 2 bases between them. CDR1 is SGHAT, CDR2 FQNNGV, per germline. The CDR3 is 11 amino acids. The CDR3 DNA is TGTGCCAGCAGCTCGAATTCACCCCTCCACTTT. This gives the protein CASSSNSPLHF.

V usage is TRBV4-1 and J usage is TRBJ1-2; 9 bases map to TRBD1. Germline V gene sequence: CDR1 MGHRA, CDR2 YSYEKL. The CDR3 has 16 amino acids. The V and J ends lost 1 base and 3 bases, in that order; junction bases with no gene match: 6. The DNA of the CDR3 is TGCGCCAGCAGCCAAGTAAGGACAGGGGTTCACTATGGCTACACCTTC. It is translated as CASSQVRTGVHYGYTF.

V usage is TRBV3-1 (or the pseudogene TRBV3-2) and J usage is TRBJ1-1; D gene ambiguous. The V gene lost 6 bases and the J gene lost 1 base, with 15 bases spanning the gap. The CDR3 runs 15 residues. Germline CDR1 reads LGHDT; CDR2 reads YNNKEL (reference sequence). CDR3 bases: TGTGCCAGCAGTTTTCTCTTAGGAGGGAACACTGAAGCTTTCTTT. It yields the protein CASSFLLGGNTEAFF.

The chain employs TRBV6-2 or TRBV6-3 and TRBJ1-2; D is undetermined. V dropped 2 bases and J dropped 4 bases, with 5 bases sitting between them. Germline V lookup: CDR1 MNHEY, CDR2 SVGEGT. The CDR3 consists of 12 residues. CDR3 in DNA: TGTGCCAGCAGTTACCGAGTCTATGGCTACACCTTC. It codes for CASSYRVYGYTF.

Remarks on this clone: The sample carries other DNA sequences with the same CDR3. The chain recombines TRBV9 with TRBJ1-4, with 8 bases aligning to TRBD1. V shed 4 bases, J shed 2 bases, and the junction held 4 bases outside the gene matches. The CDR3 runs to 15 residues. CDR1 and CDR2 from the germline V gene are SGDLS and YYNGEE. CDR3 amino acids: CASSPRGRTNEKLFF. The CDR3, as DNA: TGTGCCAGCAGCCCCAGGGGGCGGACTAATGAAAAACTGTTTTTT.

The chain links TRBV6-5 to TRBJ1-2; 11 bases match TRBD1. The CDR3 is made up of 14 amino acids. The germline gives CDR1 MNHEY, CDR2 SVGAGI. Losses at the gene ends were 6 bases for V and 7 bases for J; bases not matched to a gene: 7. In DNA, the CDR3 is TGTGCCAGCAGCTATGGACAGGGGGCTAGTGGCTACACCTTC. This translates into CASSYGQGASGYTF.

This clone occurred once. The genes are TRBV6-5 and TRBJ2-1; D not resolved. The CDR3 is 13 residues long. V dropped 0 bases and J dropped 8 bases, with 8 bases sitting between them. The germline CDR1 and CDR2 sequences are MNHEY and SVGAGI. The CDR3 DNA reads TGTGCCAGCAGTTACTCGATGAGTTATGAGCAGTTCTTC. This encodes CASSYSMSYEQFF.

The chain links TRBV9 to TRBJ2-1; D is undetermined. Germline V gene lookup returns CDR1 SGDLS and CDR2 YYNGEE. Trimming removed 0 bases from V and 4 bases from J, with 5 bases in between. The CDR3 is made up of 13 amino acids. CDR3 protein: CASSVAQYNEQFF. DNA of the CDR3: TGTGCCAGCAGCGTAGCCCAATACAATGAGCAGTTCTTC.

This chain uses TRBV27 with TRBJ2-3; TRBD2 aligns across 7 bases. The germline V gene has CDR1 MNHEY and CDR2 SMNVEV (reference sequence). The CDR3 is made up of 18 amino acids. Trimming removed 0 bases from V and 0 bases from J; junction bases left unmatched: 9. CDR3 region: CASSLSYRRERSTDTQYF. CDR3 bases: TGTGCCAGCAGTTTATCGTATAGGCGGGAGCGTAGCACAGATACGCAGTATTTT.

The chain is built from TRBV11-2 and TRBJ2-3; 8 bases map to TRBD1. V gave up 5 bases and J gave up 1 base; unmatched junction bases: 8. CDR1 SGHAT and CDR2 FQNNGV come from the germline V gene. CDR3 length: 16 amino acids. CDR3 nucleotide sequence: TGTGCCAGCAGCCAAGGGGACAGGCCCCGCACAGATACGCAGTATTTT. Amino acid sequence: CASSQGDRPRTDTQYF. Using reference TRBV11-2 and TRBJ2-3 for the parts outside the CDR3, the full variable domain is EAGVAQSPRYKIIEKRQSVAFWCNPISGHATLYWYQQILGQGPKLLIQFQNNGVVDDSQLPKDRFSAERLKGVDSTLKIQPAKLEDSAVYLCASSQGDRPRTDTQYFGPGTRLTVL.

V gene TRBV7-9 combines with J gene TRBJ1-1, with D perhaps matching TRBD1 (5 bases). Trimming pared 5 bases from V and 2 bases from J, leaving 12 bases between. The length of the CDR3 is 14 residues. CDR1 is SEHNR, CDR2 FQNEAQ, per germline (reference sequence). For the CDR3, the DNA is TGTGCCAGCAGCCCCATGACAGTAAACACTGAAGCTTTCTTT. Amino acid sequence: CASSPMTVNTEAFF.

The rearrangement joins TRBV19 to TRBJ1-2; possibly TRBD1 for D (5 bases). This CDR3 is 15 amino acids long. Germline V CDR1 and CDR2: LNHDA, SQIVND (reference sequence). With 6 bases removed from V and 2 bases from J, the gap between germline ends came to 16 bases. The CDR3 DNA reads TGTGCCAGTAGACCAGAGGCGGAGGGGAACTATGGCTACACCTTC. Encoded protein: CASRPEAEGNYGYTF. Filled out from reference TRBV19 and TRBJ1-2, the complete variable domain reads DGGITQSPKYLFRKEGQNVTLSCEQNLNHDAMYWYRQDPGQGLRLIYYSQIVNDFQKGDIAEGYSVSREKKESFPLTVTSAQKNPTAFYLCASRPEAEGNYGYTFGSGTRLTVV.

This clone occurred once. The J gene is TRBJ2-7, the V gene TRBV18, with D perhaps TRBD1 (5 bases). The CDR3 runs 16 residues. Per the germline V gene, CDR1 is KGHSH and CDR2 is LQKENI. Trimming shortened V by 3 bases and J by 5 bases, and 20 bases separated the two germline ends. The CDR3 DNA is TGTGCCAGCTCACCTCAGGGATCCGGCTACTACGACGAGCAGTACTTC. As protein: CASSPQGSGYYDEQYF.

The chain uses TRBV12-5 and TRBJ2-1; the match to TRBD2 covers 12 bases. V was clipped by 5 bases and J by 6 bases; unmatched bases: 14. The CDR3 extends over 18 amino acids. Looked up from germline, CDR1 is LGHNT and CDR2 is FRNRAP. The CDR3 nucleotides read TGTGCTAGTGGTCCCCCCCCTAGCGGGGGGGCCATCGGCAATGAGCAGTTCTTC. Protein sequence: CASGPPPSGGAIGNEQFF.

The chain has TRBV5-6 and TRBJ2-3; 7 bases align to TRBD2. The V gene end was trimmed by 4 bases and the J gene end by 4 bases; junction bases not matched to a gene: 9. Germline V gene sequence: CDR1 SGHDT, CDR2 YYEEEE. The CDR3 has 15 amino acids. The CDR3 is CASSLSGTTSDTQYF. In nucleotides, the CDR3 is TGTGCCAGCAGCCTCTCCGGGACTACATCAGATACGCAGTATTTT.

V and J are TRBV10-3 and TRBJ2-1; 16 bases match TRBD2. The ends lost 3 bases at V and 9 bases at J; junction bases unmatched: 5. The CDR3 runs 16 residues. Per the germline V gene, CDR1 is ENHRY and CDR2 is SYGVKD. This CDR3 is CAISDSGTSGGAEQFF. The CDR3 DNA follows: TGTGCCATCAGTGACTCAGGGACTAGCGGGGGGGCTGAGCAGTTCTTC.

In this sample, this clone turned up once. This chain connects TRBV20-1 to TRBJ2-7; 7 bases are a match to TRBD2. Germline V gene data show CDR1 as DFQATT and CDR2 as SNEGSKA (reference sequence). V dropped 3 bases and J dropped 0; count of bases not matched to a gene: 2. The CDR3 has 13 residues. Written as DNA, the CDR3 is TGCAGTGCTAGTCGGGGGGTCTCCTACGAGCAGTACTTC. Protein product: CSASRGVSYEQYF.

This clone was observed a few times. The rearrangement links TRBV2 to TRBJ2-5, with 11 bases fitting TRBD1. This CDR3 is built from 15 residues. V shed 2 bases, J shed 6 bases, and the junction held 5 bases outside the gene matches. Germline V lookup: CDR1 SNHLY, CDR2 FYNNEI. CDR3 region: CASSERTGGRQTQYF. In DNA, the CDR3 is TGTGCCAGCAGTGAAAGGACAGGGGGCCGACAGACCCAGTACTTC.

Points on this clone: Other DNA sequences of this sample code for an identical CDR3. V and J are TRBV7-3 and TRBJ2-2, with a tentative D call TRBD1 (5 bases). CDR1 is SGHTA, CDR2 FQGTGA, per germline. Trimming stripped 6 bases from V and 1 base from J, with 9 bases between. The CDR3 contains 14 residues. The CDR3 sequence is CASSSGQNTGELFF. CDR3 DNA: TGTGCCAGCAGTTCAGGACAGAACACCGGGGAGCTGTTTTTT.

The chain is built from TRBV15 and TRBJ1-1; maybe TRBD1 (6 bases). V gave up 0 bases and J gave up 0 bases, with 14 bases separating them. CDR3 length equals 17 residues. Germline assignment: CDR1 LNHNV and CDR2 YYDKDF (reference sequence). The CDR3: CATSRDPDSDLNTEAFF. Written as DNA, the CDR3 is TGTGCCACCAGCAGAGACCCGGACAGCGACTTGAACACTGAAGCTTTCTTT.

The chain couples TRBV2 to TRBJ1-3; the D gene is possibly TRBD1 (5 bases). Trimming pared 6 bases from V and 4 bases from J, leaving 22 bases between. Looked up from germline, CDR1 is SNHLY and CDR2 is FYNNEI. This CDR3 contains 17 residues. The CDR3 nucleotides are TGTGCCAGCAGGGGGGGGAAATCCCCTTCCTCGGGAAACACCATATATTTT. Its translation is CASRGGKSPSSGNTIYF.